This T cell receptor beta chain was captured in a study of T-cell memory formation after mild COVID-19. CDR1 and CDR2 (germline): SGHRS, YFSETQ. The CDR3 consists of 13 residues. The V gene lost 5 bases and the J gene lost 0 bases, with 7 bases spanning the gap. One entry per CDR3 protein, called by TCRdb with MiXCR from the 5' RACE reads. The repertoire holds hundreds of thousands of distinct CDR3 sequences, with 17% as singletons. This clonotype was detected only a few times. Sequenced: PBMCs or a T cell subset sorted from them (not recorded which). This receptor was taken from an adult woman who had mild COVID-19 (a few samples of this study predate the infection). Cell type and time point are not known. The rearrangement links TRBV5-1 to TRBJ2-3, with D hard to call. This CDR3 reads CASRLSSTDTQYF. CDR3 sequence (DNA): TGCGCCAGCAGACTCTCCAGCACAGATACGCAGTATTTT.